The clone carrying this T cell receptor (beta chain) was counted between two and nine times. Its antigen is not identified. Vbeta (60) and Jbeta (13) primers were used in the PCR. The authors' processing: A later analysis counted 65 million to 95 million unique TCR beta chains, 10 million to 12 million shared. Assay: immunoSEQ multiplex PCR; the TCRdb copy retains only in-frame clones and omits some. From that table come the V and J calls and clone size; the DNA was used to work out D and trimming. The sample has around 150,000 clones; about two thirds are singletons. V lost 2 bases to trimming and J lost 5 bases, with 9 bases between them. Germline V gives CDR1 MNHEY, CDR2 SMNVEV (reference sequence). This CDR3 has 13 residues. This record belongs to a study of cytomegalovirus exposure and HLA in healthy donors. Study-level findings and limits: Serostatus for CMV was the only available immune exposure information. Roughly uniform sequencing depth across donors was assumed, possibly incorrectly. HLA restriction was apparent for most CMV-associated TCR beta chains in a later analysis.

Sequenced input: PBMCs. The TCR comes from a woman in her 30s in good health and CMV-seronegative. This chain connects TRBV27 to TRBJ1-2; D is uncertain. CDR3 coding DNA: TGTGCCAGCAGTTTAGGAGGAACTTATGGCTACACCTTC. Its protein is CASSLGGTYGYTF.